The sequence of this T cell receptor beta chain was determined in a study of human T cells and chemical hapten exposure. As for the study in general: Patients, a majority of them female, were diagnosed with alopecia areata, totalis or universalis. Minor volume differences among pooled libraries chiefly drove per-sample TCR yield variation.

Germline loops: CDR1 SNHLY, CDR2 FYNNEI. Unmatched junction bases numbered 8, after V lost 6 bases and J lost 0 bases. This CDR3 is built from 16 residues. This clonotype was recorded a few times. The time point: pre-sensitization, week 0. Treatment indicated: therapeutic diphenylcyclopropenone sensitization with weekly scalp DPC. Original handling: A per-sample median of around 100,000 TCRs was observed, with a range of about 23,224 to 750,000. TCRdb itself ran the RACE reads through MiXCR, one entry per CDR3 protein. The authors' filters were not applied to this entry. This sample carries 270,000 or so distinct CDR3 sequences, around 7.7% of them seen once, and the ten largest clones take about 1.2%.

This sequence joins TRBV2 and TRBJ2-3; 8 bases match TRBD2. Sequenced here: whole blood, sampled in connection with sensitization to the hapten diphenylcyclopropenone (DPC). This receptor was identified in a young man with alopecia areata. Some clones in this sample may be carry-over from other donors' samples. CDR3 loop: CASSSIAGTSTDTQYF. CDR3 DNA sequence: TGTGCCAGCAGCTCAATAGCGGGAACTAGCACAGATACGCAGTATTTT.